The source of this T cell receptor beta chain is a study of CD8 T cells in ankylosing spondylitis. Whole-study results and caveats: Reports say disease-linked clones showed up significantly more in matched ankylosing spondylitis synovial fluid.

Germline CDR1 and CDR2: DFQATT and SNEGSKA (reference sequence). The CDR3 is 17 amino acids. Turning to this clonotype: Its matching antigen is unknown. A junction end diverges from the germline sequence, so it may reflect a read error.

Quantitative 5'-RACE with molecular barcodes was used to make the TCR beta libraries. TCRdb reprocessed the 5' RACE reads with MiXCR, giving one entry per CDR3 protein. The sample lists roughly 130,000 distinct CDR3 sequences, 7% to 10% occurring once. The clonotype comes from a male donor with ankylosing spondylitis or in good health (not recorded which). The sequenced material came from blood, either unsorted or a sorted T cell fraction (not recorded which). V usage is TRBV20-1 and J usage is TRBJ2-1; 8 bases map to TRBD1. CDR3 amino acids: CSARDIFGQGTYSEQFF. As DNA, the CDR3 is TGCAGTGCTAGAGATATCTTCGGACAGGGAACCTACAGTGAGCAGTTCTTC.